Listed below are T cell receptor beta chains from one sample, sequenced in a study of long-term antiretroviral therapy in people with HIV. Assay: immunoSEQ multiplex PCR; the TCRdb copy retains only in-frame clones and omits some. This table holds about 28,000 clones, roughly 88% found once. The sample consisted of unsorted PBMCs, taken 3 years after starting antiretroviral therapy. These receptors came from a man aged 40-55 years with HIV. The CDR3 runs from the conserved cysteine through the conserved F or W. Each record gives: J gene, D gene, clone size, V gene, CDR3 protein, CDR3 DNA. The D gene is left open where the match is weak. Clone size is given for some rows only: seen once, a few or many times, or a class if the clone is expanded.

TRBJ2-3 | . | . | TRBV7-9 | CASSSRGPDTQYF | TGTGCCAGCAGCTCGCGGGGGCCAGATACGCAGTATTTT
TRBJ2-7 | . | . | TRBV6-4 | CASSLPPRGPSSYEQYF | TGTGCCAGCAGTCTTCCCCCTAGAGGCCCGAGCTCCTACGAGCAGTACTTC
TRBJ1-3 | . | . | TRBV5-4 | CASSLGSQSSGNTIYF | TGTGCCAGCAGCTTGGGGTCACAGAGCTCTGGAAACACCATATATTTT
TRBJ1-4 | TRBD1 | . | TRBV6-6 | CASSPRQGATEKLFF | TGTGCCAGCAGCCCCCGACAGGGGGCTACTGAAAAACTGTTTTTT
TRBJ2-5 | TRBD1 | . | TRBV29-1 | CSVVLRGRGSETQYF | TGCAGCGTTGTACTTAGGGGGCGCGGTTCGGAGACCCAGTACTTC
TRBJ2-1 | . | . | TRBV10-1 | CASSVSPGAEQFF | TGCGCCAGCAGTGTCTCACCCGGTGCTGAGCAGTTCTTC
TRBJ2-7 | . | . | TRBV19 | CASSIGTSYEQYF | TGTGCCAGTAGTATCGGGACATCCTACGAGCAGTACTTC
TRBJ2-1 | . | . | TRBV6-5 | CASSGPWAGRNEQFF | TGTGCCAGCAGTGGCCCTTGGGCAGGTAGAAATGAGCAGTTCTTC
TRBJ1-1 | . | . | TRBV29-1 | CSVEAGWNPPSGNTEAFF | TGCAGCGTTGAAGCCGGTTGGAACCCTCCATCGGGGAACACTGAAGCTTTCTTT
TRBJ2-2 | TRBD1 | . | TRBV5-1 | CASSTTGVTGELFF | TGCGCCAGCAGCACCACAGGGGTGACCGGGGAGCTGTTTTTT
TRBJ1-2 | TRBD1 | few | TRBV6-5 | CASSYSTQGDGYTF | TGTGCCAGCAGTTACTCGACCCAGGGGGATGGCTACACCTTC
TRBJ2-2 | . | . | TRBV5-1 | CASSALGGSTGELFF | TGCGCCAGCAGCGCCCTCGGGGGCAGCACCGGGGAGCTGTTTTTT
TRBJ1-3 | TRBD1 | . | TRBV4-2 | CASSRGQGAASGNTIYF | TGTGCCAGCAGCCGGGGACAGGGGGCTGCTTCCGGAAACACCATATATTTT
TRBJ1-1 | . | once | TRBV6-1 | CASSSGSTDTEAFF | TGTGCCTCCTCCTCAGGGTCCACGGACACTGAAGCTTTCTTT
TRBJ2-3 | TRBD2 | . | TRBV5-1 | CASSSLAGGESDTQYF | TGCGCCAGCAGCTCGTTAGCGGGAGGGGAATCGGATACGCAGTATTTT
TRBJ1-1 | . | once | TRBV2 | CASSEILLGEGLTTEAFF | TGTGCCAGCAGTGAAATCCTTCTAGGGGAGGGGTTGACCACTGAAGCTTTCTTT
TRBJ2-7 | . | . | TRBV11-2 | CASSWDAMSYEQYF | TGTGCCAGCAGCTGGGACGCTATGTCCTACGAGCAGTACTTC
TRBJ2-4 | TRBD2 | once | TRBV6-1 | CASSLLAGGGIQYF | TGTGCCAGCAGTTTACTAGCGGGGGGGGGTATTCAGTACTTC
TRBJ2-2 | . | few | TRBV2 | CASRGSYPTGELFF | TGTGCCAGCAGGGGGTCGTACCCTACCGGGGAGCTGTTTTTT